The sequence of this T cell receptor beta chain was determined in a study of blood T cell repertoires in COVID-19. Looking at the study overall: Acute and convalescent COVID-19 specimens originated in the United States, Italy and Spain. PBMCs, B-cell-depleted T cells, or T cells provided the cDNA or gDNA that made up the material.

Per the authors' pipeline: Amplifying reference gene primers gave estimates of nucleated cell counts. The table came from immunoSEQ multiplex PCR; TCRdb's copy has only in-frame clones and leaves some out. V, J and clone size were drawn from that table, and D and trimming were deduced from the DNA. This table has 150,000 to 200,000 clones, approximately 83% appearing once. J lost 5 bases, V lost 6 bases, and 2 bases had no gene match. CDR1 and CDR2 (germline): SNHLY, FYNNEI. The CDR3 spans 12 residues. The sequencing sample was made of peripheral blood. The clonotype originates from a man aged 60-69 years with acute or convalescent COVID-19. This rearrangement joins TRBV2 to TRBJ2-7, with 9 bases aligning to TRBD2. This CDR3 is CASRRGGDEQYF. CDR3 DNA sequence: TGTGCCAGCAGGCGCGGGGGGGACGAGCAGTACTTC.